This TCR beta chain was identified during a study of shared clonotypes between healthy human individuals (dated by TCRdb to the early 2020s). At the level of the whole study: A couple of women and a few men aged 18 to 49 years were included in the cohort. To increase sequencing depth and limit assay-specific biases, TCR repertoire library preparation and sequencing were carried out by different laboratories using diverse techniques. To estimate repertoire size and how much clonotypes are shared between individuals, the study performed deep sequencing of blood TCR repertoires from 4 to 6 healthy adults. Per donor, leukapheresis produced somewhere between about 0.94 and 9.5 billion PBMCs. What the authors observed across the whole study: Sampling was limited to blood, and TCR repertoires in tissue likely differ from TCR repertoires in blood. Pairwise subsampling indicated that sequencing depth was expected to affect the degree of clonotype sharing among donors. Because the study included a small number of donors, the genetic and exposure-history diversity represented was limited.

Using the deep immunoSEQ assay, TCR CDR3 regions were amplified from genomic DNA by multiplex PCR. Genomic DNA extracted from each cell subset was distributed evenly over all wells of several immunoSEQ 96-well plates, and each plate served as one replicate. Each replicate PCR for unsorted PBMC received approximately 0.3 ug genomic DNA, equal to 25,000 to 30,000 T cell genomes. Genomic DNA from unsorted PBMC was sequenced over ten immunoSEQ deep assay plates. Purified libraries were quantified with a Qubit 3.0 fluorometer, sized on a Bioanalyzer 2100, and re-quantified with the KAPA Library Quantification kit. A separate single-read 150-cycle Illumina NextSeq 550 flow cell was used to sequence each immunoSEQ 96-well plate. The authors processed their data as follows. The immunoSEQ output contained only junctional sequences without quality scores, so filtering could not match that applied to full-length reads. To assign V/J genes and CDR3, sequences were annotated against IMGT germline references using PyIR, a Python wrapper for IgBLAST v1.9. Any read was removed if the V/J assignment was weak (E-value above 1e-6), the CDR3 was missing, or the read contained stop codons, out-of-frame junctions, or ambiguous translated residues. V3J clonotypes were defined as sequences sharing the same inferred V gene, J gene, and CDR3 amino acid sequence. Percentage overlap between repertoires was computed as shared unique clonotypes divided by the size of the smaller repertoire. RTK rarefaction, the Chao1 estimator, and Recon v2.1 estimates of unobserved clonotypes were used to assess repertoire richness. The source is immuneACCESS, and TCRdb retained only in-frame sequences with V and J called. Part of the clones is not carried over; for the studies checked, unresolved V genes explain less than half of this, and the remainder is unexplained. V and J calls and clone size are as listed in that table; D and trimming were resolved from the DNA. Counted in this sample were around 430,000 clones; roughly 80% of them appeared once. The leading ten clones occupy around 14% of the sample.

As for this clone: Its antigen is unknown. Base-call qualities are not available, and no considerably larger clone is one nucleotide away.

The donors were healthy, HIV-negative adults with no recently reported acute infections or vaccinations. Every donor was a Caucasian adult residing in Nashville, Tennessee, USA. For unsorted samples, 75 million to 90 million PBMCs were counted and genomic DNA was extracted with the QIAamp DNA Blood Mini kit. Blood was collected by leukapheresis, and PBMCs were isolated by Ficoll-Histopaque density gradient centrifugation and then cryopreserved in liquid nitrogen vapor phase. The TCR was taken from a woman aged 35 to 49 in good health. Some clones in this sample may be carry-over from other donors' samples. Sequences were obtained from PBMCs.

The encoded CDR3 is CATSRVRGLVTEAFF. The DNA sequence is given as TGTGCCACCAGCAGAGTCCGGGGGTTGGTCACTGAAGCTTTCTTT. The rearrangement joined TRBV15 to TRBJ1-1; TRBD1 could be the D gene, as 5 bases match. CDR1 LNHNV and CDR2 YYDKDF were looked up in the germline V gene (reference sequence). CDR3 length: 15 amino acids, cysteine to phenylalanine. Of the read, only the CDR3 DNA is kept; its 45 bases are in frame from base 1. V is shortened by 1 base, J by 4 bases, and the region joining them spans 13 bases. The CDR3, completed at both ends by the reference TRBV15 and TRBJ1-1 genes, gives the full variable domain DAMVIQNPRYQVTQFGKPVTLSCSQTLNHNVMYWYQQKSSQAPKLLFHYYDKDFNNEADTPDNFQSRRPNTSFCFLDIRSPGLGDTAMYLCATSRVRGLVTEAFFGQGTRLTVV.